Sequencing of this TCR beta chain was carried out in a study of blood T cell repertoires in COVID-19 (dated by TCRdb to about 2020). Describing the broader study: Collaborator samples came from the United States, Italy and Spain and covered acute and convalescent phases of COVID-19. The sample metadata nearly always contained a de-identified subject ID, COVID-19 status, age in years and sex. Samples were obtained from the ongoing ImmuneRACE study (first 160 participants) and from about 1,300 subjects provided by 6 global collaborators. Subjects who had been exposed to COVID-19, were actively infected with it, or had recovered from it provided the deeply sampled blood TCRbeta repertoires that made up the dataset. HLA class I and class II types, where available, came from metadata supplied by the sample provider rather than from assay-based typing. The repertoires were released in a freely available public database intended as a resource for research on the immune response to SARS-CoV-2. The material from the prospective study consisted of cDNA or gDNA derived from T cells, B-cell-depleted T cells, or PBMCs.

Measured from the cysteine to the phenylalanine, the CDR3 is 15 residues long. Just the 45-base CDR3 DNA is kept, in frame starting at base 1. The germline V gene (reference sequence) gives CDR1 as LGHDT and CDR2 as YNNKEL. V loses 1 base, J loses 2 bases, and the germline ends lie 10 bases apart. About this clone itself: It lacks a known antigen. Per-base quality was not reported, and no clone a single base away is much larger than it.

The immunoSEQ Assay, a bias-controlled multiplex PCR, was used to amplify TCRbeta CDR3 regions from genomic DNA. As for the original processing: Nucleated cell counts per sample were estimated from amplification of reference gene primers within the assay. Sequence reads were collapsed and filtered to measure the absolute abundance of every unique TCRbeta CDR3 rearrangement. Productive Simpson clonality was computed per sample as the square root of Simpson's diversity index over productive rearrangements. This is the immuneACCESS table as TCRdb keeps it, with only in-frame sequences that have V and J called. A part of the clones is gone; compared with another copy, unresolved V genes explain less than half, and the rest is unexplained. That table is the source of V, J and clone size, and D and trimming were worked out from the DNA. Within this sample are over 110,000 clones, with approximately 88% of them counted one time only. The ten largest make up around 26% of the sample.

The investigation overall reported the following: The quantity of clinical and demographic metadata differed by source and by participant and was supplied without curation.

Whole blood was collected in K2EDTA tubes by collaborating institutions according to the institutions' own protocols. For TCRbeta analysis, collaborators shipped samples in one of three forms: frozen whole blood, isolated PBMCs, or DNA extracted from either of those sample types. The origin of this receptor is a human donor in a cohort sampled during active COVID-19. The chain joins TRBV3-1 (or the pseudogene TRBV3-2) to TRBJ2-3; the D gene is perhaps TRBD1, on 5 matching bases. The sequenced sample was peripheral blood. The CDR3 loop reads CASSQGIGATDTQYF. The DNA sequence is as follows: TGTGCCAGCAGCCAAGGAATAGGGGCCACAGATACGCAGTATTTT.